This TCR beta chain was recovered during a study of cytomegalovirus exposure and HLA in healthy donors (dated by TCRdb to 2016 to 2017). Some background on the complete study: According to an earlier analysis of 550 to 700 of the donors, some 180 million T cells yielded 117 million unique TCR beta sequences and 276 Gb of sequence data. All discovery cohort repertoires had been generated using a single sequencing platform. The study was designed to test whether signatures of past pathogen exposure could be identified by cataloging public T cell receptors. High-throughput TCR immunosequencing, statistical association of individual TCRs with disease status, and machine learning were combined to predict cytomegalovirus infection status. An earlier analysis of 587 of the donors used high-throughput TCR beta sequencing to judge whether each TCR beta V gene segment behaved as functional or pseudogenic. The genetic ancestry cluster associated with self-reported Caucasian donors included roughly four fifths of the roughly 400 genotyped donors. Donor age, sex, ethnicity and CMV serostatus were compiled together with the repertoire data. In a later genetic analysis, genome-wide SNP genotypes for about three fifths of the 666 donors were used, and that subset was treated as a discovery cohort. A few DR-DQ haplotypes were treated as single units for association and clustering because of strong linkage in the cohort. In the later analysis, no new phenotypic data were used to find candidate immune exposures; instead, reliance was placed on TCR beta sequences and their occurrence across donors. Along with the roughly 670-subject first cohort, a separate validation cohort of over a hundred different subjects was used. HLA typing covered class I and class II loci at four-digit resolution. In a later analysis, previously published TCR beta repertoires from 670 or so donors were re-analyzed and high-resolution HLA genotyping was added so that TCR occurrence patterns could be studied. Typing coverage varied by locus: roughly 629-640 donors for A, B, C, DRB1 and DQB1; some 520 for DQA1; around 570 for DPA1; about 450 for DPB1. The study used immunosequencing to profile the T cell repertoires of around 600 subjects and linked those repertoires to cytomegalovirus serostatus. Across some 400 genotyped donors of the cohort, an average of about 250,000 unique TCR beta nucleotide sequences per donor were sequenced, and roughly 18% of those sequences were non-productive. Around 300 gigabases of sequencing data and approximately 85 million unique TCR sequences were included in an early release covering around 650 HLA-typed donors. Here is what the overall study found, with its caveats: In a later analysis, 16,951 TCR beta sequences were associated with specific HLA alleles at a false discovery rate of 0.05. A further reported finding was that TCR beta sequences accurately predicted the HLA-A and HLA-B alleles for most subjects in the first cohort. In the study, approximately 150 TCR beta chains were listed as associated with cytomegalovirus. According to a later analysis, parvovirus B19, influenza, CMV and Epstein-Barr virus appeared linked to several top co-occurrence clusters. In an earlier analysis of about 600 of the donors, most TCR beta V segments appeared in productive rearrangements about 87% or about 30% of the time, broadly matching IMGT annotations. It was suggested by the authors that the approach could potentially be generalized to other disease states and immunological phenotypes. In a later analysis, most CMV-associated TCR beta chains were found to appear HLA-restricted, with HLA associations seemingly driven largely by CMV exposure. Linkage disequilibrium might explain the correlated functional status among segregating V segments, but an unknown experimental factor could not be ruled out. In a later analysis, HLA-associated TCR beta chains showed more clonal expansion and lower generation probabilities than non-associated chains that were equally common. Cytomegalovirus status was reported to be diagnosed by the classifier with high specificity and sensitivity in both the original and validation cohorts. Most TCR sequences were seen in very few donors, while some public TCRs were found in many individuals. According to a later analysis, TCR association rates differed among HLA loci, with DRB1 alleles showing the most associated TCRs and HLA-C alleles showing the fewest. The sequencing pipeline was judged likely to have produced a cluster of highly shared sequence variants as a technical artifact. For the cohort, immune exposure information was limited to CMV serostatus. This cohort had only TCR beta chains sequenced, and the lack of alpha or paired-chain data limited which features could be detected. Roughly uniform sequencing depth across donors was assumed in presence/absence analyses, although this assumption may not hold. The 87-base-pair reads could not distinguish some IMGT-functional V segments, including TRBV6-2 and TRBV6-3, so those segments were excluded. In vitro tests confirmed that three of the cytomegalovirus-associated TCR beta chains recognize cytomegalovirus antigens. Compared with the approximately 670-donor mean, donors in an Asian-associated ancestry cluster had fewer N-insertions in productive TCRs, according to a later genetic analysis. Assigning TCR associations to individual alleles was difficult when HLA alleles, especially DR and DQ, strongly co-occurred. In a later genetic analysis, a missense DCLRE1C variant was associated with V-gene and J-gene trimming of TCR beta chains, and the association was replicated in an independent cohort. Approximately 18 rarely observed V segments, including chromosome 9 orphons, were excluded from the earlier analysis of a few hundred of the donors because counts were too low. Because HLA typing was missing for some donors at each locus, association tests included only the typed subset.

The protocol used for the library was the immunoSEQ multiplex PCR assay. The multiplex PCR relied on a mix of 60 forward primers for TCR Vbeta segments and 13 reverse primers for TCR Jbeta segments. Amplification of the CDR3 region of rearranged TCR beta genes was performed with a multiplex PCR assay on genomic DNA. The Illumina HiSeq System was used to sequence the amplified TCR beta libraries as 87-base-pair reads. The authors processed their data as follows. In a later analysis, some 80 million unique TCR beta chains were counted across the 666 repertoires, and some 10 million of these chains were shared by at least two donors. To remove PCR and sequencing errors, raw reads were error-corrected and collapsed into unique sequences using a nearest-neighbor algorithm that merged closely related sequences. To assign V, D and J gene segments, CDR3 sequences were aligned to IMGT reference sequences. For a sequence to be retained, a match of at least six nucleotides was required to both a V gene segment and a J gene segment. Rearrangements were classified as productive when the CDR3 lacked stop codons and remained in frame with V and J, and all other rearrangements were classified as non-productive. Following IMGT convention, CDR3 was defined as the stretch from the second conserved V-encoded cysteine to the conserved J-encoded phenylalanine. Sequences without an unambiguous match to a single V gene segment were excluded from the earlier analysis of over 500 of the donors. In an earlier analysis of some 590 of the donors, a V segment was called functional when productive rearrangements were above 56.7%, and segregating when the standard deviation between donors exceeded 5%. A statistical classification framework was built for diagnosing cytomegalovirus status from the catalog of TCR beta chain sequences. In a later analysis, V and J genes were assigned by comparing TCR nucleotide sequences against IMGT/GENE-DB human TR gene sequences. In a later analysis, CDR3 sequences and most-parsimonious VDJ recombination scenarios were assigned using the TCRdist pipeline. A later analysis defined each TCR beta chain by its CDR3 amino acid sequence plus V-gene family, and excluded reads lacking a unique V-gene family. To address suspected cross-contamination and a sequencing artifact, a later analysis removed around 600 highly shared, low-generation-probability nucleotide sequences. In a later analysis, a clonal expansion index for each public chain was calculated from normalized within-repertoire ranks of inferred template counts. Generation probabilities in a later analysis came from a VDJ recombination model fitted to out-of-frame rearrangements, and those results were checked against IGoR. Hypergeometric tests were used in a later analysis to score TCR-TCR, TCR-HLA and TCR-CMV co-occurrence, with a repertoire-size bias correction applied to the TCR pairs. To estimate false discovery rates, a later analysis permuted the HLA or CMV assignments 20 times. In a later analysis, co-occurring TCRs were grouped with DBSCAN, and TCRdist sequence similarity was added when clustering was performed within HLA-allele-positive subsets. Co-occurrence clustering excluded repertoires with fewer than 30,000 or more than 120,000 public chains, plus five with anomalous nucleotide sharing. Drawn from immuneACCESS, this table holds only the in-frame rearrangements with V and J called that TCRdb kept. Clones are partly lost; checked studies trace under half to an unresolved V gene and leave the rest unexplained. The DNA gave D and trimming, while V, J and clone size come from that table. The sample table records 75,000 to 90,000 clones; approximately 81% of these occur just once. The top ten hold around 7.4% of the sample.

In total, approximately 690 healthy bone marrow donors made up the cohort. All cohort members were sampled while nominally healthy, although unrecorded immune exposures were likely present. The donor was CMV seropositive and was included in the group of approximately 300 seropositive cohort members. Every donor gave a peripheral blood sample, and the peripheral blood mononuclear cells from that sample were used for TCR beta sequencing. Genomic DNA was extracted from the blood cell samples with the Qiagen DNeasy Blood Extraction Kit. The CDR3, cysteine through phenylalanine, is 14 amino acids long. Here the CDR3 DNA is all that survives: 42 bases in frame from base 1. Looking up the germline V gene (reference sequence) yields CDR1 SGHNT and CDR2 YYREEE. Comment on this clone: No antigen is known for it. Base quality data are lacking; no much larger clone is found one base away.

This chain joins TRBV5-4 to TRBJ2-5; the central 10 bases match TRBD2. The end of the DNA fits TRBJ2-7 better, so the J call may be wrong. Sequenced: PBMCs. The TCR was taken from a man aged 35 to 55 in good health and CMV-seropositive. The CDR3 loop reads CASSAAGGHYEQYF. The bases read TGTGCCAGCAGCGCAGCGGGGGGGCATTACGAGCAGTACTTC.